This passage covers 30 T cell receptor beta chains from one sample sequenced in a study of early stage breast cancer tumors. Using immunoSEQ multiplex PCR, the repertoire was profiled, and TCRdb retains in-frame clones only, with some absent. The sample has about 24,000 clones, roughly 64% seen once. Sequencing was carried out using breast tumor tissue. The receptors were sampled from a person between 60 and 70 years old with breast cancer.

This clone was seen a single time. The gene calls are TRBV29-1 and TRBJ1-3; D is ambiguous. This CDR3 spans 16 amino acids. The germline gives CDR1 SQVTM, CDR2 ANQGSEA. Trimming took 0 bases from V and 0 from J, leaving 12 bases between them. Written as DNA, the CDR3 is TGCAGCGTTGAAGATCACGAGAGGGACTCTGGAAACACCATATATTTT. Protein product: CSVEDHERDSGNTIYF.

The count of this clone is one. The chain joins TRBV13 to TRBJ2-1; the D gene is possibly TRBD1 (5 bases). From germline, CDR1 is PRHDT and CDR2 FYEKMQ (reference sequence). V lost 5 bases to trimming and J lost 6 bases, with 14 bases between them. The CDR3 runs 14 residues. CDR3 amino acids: CASSPAGQGNEQFF. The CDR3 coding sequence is TGTGCCAGCAGCCCCGCCGGCCAGGGCAATGAGCAGTTCTTC.

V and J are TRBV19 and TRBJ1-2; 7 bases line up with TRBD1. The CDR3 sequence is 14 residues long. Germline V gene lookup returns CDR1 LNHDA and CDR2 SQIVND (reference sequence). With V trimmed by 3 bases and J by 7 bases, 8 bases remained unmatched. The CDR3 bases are TGTGCCAGTAGTATCGCTTCGACAGGGTCTGGCTACACCTTC. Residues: CASSIASTGSGYTF.

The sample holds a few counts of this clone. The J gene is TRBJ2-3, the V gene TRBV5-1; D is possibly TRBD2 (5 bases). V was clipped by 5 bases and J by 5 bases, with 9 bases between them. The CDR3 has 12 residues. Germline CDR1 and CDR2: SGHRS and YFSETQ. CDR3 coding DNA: TGCGCCAGCAGGGACTTTCTAGATACGCAGTATTTT. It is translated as CASRDFLDTQYF. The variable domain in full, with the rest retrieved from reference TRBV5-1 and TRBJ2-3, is KAGVTQTPRYLIKTRGQQVTLSCSPISGHRSVSWYQQTPGQGLQFLFEYFSETQRNKGNFPGRFSGRQFSNSRSEMNVSTLELGDSALYLCASRDFLDTQYFGPGTRLTVL.

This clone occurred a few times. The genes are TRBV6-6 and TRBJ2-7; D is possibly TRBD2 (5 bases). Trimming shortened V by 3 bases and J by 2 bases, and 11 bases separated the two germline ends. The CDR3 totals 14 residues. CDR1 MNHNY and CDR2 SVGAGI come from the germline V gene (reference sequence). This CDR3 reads CASSYRSGAYEQYF. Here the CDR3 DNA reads TGTGCCAGCAGTTATCGAAGCGGCGCCTACGAGCAGTACTTC.

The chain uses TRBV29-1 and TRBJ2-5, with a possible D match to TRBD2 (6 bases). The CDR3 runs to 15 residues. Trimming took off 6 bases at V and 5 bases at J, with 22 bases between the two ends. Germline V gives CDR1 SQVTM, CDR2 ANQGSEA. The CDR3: CSVGRDLGREETQYF. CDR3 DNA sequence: TGCAGCGTCGGCCGGGACTTGGGAAGGGAGGAGACCCAGTACTTC.

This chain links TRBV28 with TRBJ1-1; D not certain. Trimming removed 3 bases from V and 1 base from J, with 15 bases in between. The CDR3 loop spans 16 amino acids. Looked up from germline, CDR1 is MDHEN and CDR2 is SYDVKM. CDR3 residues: CASSLIGGRGNTEAFF. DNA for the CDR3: TGTGCCAGCAGTTTGATCGGCGGGCGCGGGAACACTGAAGCTTTCTTT.

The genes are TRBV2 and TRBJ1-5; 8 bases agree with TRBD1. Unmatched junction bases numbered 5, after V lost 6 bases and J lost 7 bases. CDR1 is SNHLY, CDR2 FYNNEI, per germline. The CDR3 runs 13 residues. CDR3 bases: TGTGCCAGCAGAGACAGGGGTGGACAGCCCCAGCATTTT. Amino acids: CASRDRGGQPQHF.

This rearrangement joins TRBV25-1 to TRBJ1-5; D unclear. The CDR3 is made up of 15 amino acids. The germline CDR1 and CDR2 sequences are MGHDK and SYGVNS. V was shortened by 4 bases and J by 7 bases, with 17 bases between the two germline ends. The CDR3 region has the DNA TGTGCCAGCAGTGGAGGGAAACAGTCCGAGCAGCCCCAGCATTTT. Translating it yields CASSGGKQSEQPQHF.

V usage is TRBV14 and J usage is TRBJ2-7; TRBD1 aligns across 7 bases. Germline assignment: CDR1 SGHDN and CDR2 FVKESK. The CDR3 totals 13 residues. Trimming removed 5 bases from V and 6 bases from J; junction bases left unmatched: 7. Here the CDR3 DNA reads TGTGCCAGCAGCTTCCAGACAGGGCGCGAGCAGTACTTC. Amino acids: CASSFQTGREQYF.

CDR3 nucleotide sequence: TGTGCCAGCAGCTTAAGCCAGGTACCCGAAAAACTGTTTTTT. As protein: CASSLSQVPEKLFF. The chain combines TRBV7-9 with TRBJ1-4; D ambiguous. Trimming cost V 2 bases and J 8 bases, with 12 bases left between them. The CDR3 has 14 amino acids. Germline loops: CDR1 SEHNR, CDR2 FQNEAQ (reference sequence).

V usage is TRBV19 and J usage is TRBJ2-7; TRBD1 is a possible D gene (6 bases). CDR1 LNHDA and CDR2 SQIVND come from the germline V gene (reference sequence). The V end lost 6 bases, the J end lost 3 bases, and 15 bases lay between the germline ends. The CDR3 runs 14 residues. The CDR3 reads CASSQGLRNYEQYF. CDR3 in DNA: TGTGCCAGTAGCCAGGGGTTGAGGAACTACGAGCAGTACTTC.

DNA for the CDR3: TGTGCCAGCAGCTTAGTCAGGGTGTACAATGAGCAGTTCTTC. This codes for CASSLVRVYNEQFF. This sequence joins TRBV7-8 and TRBJ2-1, with D maybe TRBD1 (5 bases). Per germline, CDR1 SGHVS and CDR2 FQNEAQ. V lost 1 base, J lost 4 bases, and 8 bases lay in between. This CDR3 is 14 amino acids long.

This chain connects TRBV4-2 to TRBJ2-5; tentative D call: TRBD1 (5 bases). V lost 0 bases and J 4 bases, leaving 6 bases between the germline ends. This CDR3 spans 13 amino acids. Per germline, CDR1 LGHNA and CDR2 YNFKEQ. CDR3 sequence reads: CASSQDQGETQYF. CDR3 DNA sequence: TGTGCCAGCAGCCAAGATCAGGGAGAGACCCAGTACTTC.

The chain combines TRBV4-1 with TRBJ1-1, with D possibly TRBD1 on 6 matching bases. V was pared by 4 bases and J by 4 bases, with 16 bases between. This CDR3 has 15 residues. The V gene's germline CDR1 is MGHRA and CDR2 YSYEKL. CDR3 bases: TGCGCCAGCAGCCCCCTTGAGGGGGTTTCCACTGAAGCTTTCTTT. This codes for CASSPLEGVSTEAFF.

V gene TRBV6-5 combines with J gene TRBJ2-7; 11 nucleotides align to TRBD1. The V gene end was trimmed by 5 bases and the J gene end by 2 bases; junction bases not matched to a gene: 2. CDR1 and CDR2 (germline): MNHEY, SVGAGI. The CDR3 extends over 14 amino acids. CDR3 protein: CASSGQGAAYEQYF. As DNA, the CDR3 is TGTGCCAGCAGTGGACAGGGGGCGGCCTACGAGCAGTACTTC.

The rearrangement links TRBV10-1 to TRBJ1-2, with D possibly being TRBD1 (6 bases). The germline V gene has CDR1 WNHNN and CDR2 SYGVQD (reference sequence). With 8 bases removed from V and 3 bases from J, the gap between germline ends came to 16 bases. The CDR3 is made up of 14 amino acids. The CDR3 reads CASEEQGIDYGYTF. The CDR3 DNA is TGCGCCAGCGAGGAGCAGGGGATTGACTATGGCTACACCTTC.

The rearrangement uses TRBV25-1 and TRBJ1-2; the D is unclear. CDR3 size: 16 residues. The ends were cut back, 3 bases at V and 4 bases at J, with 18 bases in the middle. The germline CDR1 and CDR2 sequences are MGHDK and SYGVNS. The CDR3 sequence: CASSDYDPGIGYGYTF. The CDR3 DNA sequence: TGTGCCAGCAGTGATTATGACCCGGGTATAGGCTATGGCTACACCTTC.

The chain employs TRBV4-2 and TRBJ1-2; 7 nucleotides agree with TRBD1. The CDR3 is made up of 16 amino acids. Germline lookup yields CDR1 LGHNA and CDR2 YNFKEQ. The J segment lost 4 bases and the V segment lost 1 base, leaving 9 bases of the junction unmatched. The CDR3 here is CASSQVGQGEVYGYTF. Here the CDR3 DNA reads TGTGCCAGCAGCCAAGTGGGGCAGGGGGAGGTCTATGGCTACACCTTC.

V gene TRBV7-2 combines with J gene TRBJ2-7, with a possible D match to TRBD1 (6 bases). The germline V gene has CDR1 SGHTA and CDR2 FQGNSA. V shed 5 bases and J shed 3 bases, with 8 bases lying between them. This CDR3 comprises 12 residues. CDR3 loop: CASSQGGYEQYF. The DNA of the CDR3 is TGTGCCAGCAGCCAAGGGGGCTACGAGCAGTACTTC.

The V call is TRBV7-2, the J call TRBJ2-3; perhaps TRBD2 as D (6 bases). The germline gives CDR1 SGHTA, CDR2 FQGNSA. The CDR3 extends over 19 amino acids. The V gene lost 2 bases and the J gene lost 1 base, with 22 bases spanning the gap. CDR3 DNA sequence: TGTGCCAGCAGCTTACTTTCTGGACGGGGAGGTTCCCGCACAGATACGCAGTATTTT. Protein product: CASSLLSGRGGSRTDTQYF.

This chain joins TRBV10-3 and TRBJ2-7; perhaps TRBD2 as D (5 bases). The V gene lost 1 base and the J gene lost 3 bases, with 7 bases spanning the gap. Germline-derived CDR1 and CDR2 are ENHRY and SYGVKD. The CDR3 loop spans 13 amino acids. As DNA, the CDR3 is TGTGCCATCAGTGAGTTGGGGAGCTACGAGCAGTACTTC. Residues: CAISELGSYEQYF.

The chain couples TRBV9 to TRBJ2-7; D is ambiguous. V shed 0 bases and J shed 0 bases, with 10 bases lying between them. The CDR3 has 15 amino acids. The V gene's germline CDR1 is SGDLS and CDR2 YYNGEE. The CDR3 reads CASSVGTASSYEQYF. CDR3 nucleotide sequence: TGTGCCAGCAGCGTAGGTACGGCTAGCTCCTACGAGCAGTACTTC.

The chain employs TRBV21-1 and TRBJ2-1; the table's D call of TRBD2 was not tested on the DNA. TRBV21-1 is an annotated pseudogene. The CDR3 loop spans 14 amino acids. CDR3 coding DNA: TGTGCCAGCAGCAAAGGACTAGCGGGAGTTCAGCAGTTCTTC. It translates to CASSKGLAGVQQFF.

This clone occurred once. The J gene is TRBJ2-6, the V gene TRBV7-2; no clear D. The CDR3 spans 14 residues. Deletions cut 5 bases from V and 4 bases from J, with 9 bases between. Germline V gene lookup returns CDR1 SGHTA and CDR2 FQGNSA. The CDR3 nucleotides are TGTGCCAGCAGCCTGGCAGGAGGGGCCAACGTCCTGACTTTC. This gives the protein CASSLAGGANVLTF.

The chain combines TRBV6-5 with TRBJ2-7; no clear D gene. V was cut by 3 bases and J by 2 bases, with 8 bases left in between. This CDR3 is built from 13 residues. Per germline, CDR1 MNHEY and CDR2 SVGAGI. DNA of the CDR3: TGTGCCAGCAGTTATGGTCTAGCCTACGAGCAGTACTTC. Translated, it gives CASSYGLAYEQYF.

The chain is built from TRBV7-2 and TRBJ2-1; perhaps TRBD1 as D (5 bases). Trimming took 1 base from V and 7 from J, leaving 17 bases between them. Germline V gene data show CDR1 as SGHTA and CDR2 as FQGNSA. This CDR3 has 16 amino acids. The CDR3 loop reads CASSLDVGAKGNEQFF. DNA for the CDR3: TGTGCCAGCAGCTTAGACGTTGGCGCTAAGGGGAATGAGCAGTTCTTC.

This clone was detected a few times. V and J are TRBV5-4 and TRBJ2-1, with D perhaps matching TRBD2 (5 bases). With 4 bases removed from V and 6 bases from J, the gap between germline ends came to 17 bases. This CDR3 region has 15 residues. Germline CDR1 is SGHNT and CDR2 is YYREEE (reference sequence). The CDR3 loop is CASSPSGARLNEQFF. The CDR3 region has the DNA TGTGCCAGCAGCCCGAGCGGAGCCAGACTCAATGAGCAGTTCTTC.

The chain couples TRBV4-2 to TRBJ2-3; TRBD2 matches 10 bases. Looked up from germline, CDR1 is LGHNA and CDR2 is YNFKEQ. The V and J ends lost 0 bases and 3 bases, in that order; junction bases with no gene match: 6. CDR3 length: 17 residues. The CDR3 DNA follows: TGTGCCAGCAGCCAAGAAAGAGCGGGGGGGGCTACAGATACGCAGTATTTT. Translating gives CASSQERAGGATDTQYF.

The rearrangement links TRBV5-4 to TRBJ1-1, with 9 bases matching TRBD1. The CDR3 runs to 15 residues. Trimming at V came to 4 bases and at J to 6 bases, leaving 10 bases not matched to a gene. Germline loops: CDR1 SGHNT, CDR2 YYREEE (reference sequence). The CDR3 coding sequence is TGTGCCAGCAGCGCGCCGGGACAGGGTGTGCCTGAAGCTTTCTTT. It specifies CASSAPGQGVPEAFF.